This T cell receptor beta chain originates from a study of blood T cell repertoires in COVID-19. The CDR3 consists of 13 residues. Germline V CDR1 and CDR2: SGHRS, YFSETQ. Trimming stripped 3 bases from V and 8 bases from J, with 11 bases between. Only in-frame clones appear in the TCRdb table, and some are missing; sequencing was by immunoSEQ multiplex PCR. The sample holds about 54,000 clones, 80% to 90% seen once. The clonotype comes from a human donor in a cohort sampled during active COVID-19. The chain couples TRBV5-1 to TRBJ1-4, with D hard to call. The sequenced material came from peripheral blood. The CDR3 DNA follows: TGCGCCAGCAGCTCGGGAAACGGGGAAAAACTGTTTTTT. This encodes CASSSGNGEKLFF.